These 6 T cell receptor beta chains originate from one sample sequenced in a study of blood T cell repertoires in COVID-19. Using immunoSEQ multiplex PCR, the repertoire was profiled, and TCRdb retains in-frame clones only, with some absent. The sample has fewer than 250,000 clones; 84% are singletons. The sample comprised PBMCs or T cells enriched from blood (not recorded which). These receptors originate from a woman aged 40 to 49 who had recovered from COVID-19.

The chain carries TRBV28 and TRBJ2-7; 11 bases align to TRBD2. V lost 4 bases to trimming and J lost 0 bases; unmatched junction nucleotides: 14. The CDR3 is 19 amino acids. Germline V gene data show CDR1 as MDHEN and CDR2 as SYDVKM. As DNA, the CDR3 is TGTGCCAGCAGTTCCCGAACCGGGACTAGCGGACTTAGCTCCTACGAGCAGTACTTC. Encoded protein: CASSSRTGTSGLSSYEQYF.

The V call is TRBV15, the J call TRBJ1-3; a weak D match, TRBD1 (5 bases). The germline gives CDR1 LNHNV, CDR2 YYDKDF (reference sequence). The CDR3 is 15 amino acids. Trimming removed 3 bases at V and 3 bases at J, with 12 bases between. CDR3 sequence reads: CATSSGGDGGNTIYF. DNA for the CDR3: TGTGCCACCAGCAGCGGGGGGGACGGTGGAAACACCATATATTTT.

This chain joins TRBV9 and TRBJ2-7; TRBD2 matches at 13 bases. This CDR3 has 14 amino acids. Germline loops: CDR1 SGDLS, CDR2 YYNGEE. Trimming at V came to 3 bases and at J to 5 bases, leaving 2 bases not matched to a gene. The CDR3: CASSAGLAGDEQYF. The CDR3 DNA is TGTGCCAGCAGCGCCGGACTAGCGGGAGACGAGCAGTACTTC.

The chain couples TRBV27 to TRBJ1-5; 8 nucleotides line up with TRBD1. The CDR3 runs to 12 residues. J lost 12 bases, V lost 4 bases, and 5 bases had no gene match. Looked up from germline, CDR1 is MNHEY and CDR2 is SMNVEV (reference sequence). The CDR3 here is CASSSQGGGQHF. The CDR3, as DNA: TGTGCCAGCAGTTCACAGGGGGGGGGCCAGCATTTT.

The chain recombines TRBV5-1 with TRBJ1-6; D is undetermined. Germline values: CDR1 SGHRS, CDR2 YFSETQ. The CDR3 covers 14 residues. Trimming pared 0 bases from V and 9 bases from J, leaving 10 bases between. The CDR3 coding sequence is TGCGCCAGCAGCTTGGTCACAGTTGGTTCACCCCTCCACTTT. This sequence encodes CASSLVTVGSPLHF. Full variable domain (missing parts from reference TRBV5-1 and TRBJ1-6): KAGVTQTPRYLIKTRGQQVTLSCSPISGHRSVSWYQQTPGQGLQFLFEYFSETQRNKGNFPGRFSGRQFSNSRSEMNVSTLELGDSALYLCASSLVTVGSPLHFGNGTRLTVT.

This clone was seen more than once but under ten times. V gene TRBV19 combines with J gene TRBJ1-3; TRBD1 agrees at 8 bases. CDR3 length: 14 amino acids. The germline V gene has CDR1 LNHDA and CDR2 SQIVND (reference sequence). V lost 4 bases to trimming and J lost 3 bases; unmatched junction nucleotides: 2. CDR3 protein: CASSSTGGGNTIYF. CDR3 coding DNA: TGTGCCAGTAGTAGCACAGGGGGTGGAAACACCATATATTTT.